A selection of T cell receptor beta chains follows, all from one sample in a study of T cells after yellow fever vaccination. Each CDR3 protein is one row after TCRdb ran MiXCR on the 5' RACE reads. Counted here are about 350,000 distinct CDR3 sequences, 4.1% occurring once; the ten biggest clones make up just under 25%. Material: PBMCs, obtained 5 days after the yellow fever booster vaccination. The receptors shown here come from a man aged 18 to 30 who received the YFV17D yellow fever vaccine. CDR3s include the opening cysteine and the closing phenylalanine or tryptophan. Each record gives: J gene, V gene, clone size, D gene, CDR3 protein, CDR3 DNA. A D gene is named only where the DNA matches it firmly. The size of a clone is reported for some rows only, either as once, few or many, or as a class for expanded clones.

J: TRBJ1-2
V: TRBV28
size: many
D: TRBD1
CDR3: CASSLPGQGFYGYTF
DNA: TGTGCCAGCAGTCTCCCGGGACAGGGTTTCTATGGCTACACCTTC

J: TRBJ2-7
V: TRBV12-3/TRBV12-4
size: .
D: .
CDR3: CASSLVSRPAEQYF
DNA: TGTGCCAGCAGTTTAGTATCCCGACCAGCAGAGCAGTACTTC

J: TRBJ1-1
V: TRBV5-1
size: few
D: .
CDR3: CASSPPLENTEAFF
DNA: TGCGCCAGCAGCCCCCCGTTAGAGAACACTGAAGCTTTCTTT

J: TRBJ2-1
V: TRBV20-1
size: few
D: .
CDR3: CSAGGPGEQFF
DNA: TGCAGTGCGGGGGGGCCGGGTGAGCAGTTCTTC

J: TRBJ2-7
V: TRBV2
size: .
D: TRBD1
CDR3: CASTGTGGRYEQYF
DNA: TGTGCCAGCACTGGGACAGGGGGAAGGTACGAGCAGTACTTC

J: TRBJ2-7
V: TRBV20-1
size: few
D: TRBD1
CDR3: CSADMTGGVAYEQYF
DNA: TGCAGTGCTGATATGACAGGGGGTGTCGCCTACGAGCAGTACTTC

J: TRBJ2-5
V: TRBV6-2/TRBV6-3
size: .
D: .
CDR3: CASSPGGGPETQYF
DNA: TGTGCCAGCAGTCCGGGCGGGGGCCCAGAGACCCAGTACTTC

J: TRBJ1-5
V: TRBV5-1
size: many
D: TRBD1
CDR3: CASSQGQGKQPQHF
DNA: TGCGCCAGCAGCCAGGGACAGGGGAAGCAGCCCCAGCATTTT

J: TRBJ2-1
V: TRBV4-1
size: few
D: .
CDR3: CASSQEVVWSGDEQFF
DNA: TGCGCCAGCAGCCAGGAAGTGGTATGGTCCGGGGATGAGCAGTTCTTC

J: TRBJ1-2
V: TRBV28
size: few
D: .
CDR3: CASTLAGNYGYTF
DNA: TGTGCCAGCACCCTAGCGGGTAACTATGGCTACACCTTC

J: TRBJ2-1
V: TRBV24-1
size: .
D: .
CDR3: CATSDGAGNEQFF
DNA: TGTGCCACCAGTGACGGAGCCGGGAATGAGCAGTTCTTC

J: TRBJ2-5
V: TRBV20-1
size: .
D: TRBD2
CDR3: CSATTSGGRWETQYF
DNA: TGCAGTGCAACGACTAGCGGGGGAAGATGGGAGACCCAGTACTTC

J: TRBJ1-1
V: TRBV5-1
size: many
D: .
CDR3: CASSFRGKGMNTEAFF
DNA: TGCGCCAGCAGCTTTCGGGGGAAGGGGATGAACACTGAAGCTTTCTTT

J: TRBJ2-3
V: TRBV28
size: few
D: TRBD2
CDR3: CASSLIGGAFTDTQYF
DNA: TGTGCCAGCAGTTTAATCGGGGGGGCCTTTACAGATACGCAGTATTTT

J: TRBJ1-2
V: TRBV20-1
size: many
D: .
CDR3: CSASSGAGGGYTF
DNA: TGCAGTGCTAGTAGCGGGGCAGGCGGCGGCTACACCTTC

J: TRBJ1-2
V: TRBV10-3
size: many
D: .
CDR3: CAIRAGAGDDYGYTF
DNA: TGTGCCATCAGAGCTGGAGCAGGGGACGACTATGGCTACACCTTC

J: TRBJ2-1
V: TRBV5-1
size: few
D: TRBD2
CDR3: CASSLTGSSGGSSYNEQFF
DNA: TGCGCCAGCAGCTTGACGGGGAGTAGCGGGGGGAGCTCCTACAATGAGCAGTTCTTC

J: TRBJ1-5
V: TRBV7-9
size: many
D: .
CDR3: CASSFGPREQPQHF
DNA: TGTGCCAGCAGCTTCGGGCCACGCGAACAGCCCCAGCATTTT

J: TRBJ2-3
V: TRBV7-6
size: .
D: TRBD1
CDR3: CASSRTGTTDTQYF
DNA: TGTGCCAGCAGTCGGACAGGGACGACAGATACGCAGTATTTT

J: TRBJ2-1
V: TRBV5-1
size: many
D: .
CDR3: CASSLGSLYNEQFF
DNA: TGCGCCAGCAGCTTGGGCAGCCTCTACAATGAGCAGTTCTTC

J: TRBJ2-1
V: TRBV11-2
size: many
D: TRBD2
CDR3: CASSLVRGGYNEQFF
DNA: TGTGCCAGCAGCTTAGTTCGCGGGGGCTACAATGAGCAGTTCTTC

J: TRBJ2-1
V: TRBV5-1
size: many
D: TRBD1
CDR3: CASGTQGAYNEQFF
DNA: TGCGCCAGCGGAACCCAGGGGGCTTACAATGAGCAGTTCTTC

J: TRBJ1-2
V: TRBV4-3
size: .
D: TRBD1
CDR3: CASSRETGRYGYTF
DNA: TGCGCCAGCAGCCGAGAGACAGGGCGGTATGGCTACACCTTC

J: TRBJ1-6
V: TRBV7-9
size: .
D: .
CDR3: CASRPTGGLGSPLHF
DNA: TGTGCCAGCCGACCAACGGGAGGACTGGGTTCACCCCTCCACTTT

J: TRBJ2-5
V: TRBV5-1
size: many
D: .
CDR3: CASSPDQETQYF
DNA: TGCGCCAGCAGTCCCGACCAAGAGACCCAGTACTTC

J: TRBJ1-6
V: TRBV7-9
size: few
D: .
CDR3: CASSSPGVGNSPLHF
DNA: TGTGCCAGCAGCTCCCCAGGGGTTGGCAATTCACCCCTCCACTTT

J: TRBJ2-7
V: TRBV12-3/TRBV12-4
size: many
D: .
CDR3: CASSQWTTEPSF
DNA: TGTGCCAGCAGTCAGTGGACTACCGAGCCGAGCTTC

J: TRBJ2-3
V: TRBV19
size: few
D: .
CDR3: CATSGRSDTQYF
DNA: TGTGCCACCTCGGGGCGGTCAGATACGCAGTATTTT

J: TRBJ2-1
V: TRBV12-3/TRBV12-4
size: .
D: .
CDR3: CASNRKGGTPPVSVF
DNA: TGTGCCAGCAACCGAAAGGGGGGGACCCCCCCTGTATCGGTCTTC

J: TRBJ2-2
V: TRBV6-5
size: .
D: .
CDR3: CASRRNGELFF
DNA: TGTGCCAGCAGACGTAACGGGGAGCTGTTTTTT

J: TRBJ2-3
V: TRBV5-4
size: .
D: TRBD2
CDR3: CASSRPALAGSTDTQYF
DNA: TGTGCCAGCAGCCGCCCTGCCCTAGCGGGTAGCACAGATACGCAGTATTTT

J: TRBJ2-2
V: TRBV10-3
size: many
D: TRBD2
CDR3: CAISAGGWTGELFF
DNA: TGTGCCATCAGTGCGGGGGGTTGGACCGGGGAGCTGTTTTTT

J: TRBJ2-5
V: TRBV4-1
size: .
D: .
CDR3: CASSQVRAGEGRETQYF
DNA: TGCGCCAGCAGCCAAGTCCGGGCAGGGGAAGGAAGAGAGACCCAGTACTTC

J: TRBJ2-3
V: TRBV7-2
size: .
D: TRBD2
CDR3: CASSPRLAGGFRTDTQYF
DNA: TGTGCCAGCAGCCCGCGACTAGCGGGGGGCTTCCGCACAGATACGCAGTATTTT

J: TRBJ2-1
V: TRBV6-5
size: .
D: TRBD1
CDR3: CASRVTGGSYNEQFF
DNA: TGTGCCAGCCGAGTTACAGGGGGCTCCTACAATGAGCAGTTCTTC

J: TRBJ2-3
V: TRBV4-1
size: .
D: .
CDR3: CASSQDQEAGGGGTQYF
DNA: TGCGCCAGCAGCCAAGATCAAGAAGCAGGGGGCGGGGGTACGCAGTATTTT

J: TRBJ2-5
V: TRBV19
size: few
D: TRBD1
CDR3: CASSIGTGHQETQYF
DNA: TGTGCCAGTAGTATCGGGACAGGGCACCAAGAGACCCAGTACTTC

J: TRBJ2-5
V: TRBV4-2
size: many
D: .
CDR3: CASSQDGRETQYF
DNA: TGTGCCAGCAGCCAAGACGGACGGGAGACCCAGTACTTC

J: TRBJ1-1
V: TRBV12-3/TRBV12-4
size: .
D: .
CDR3: CASGRTVYEAEAFF
DNA: TGTGCCAGCGGAAGGACAGTTTATGAGGCTGAAGCTTTCTTT

J: TRBJ1-1
V: TRBV20-1
size: .
D: .
CDR3: CSAFVTESWLTEAFF
DNA: TGCAGTGCTTTCGTTACGGAAAGTTGGTTGACTGAAGCTTTCTTT

J: TRBJ2-2
V: TRBV4-2
size: .
D: .
CDR3: CASSQFSAPSDAGELFF
DNA: TGTGCCAGCAGCCAATTCTCCGCGCCTAGCGACGCCGGGGAGCTGTTTTTT

J: TRBJ1-4
V: TRBV6-6
size: few
D: TRBD1
CDR3: CASTQTGGELGEKLFF
DNA: TGTGCCAGCACCCAGACAGGGGGCGAACTTGGTGAAAAACTGTTTTTT

J: TRBJ1-1
V: TRBV20-1
size: few
D: .
CDR3: CSASLGGRSNTEAFF
DNA: TGCAGTGCTAGCTTAGGAGGCAGATCGAACACTGAAGCTTTCTTT

J: TRBJ2-3
V: TRBV20-1
size: many
D: TRBD2
CDR3: CSARDYQRGLTDTQYF
DNA: TGCAGTGCTAGAGATTATCAGCGGGGGCTCACAGATACGCAGTATTTT

J: TRBJ2-1
V: TRBV7-9
size: few
D: TRBD2
CDR3: CASSARGLAGGQRIHNEQFF
DNA: TGTGCCAGCAGCGCCCGCGGACTAGCGGGGGGCCAACGAATCCACAATGAGCAGTTCTTC

J: TRBJ1-2
V: TRBV25-1
size: many
D: TRBD1
CDR3: CASSENSPIPPRGLSGYTF
DNA: TGTGCCAGCAGTGAAAATTCCCCCATCCCCCCCAGGGGGCTGAGTGGCTACACCTTC

J: TRBJ2-5
V: TRBV7-2
size: few
D: .
CDR3: CASSPRAGDETQYF
DNA: TGTGCCAGCAGCCCCAGGGCAGGGGATGAGACCCAGTACTTC

J: TRBJ2-3
V: TRBV7-2
size: .
D: TRBD2
CDR3: CASSLRTSGGQDTQYF
DNA: TGTGCCAGCAGCTTACGGACTAGCGGGGGTCAAGATACGCAGTATTTT